The T cell receptor (beta chain) under discussion was sequenced for a study of control samples from healthy donors and cancer patients. This CDR3 is built from 14 residues. The V segment lost 2 bases and the J segment 4 bases; nucleotides outside the gene matches: 4. CDR1 is MNHEY, CDR2 SVGAGI, per germline. Using immunoSEQ multiplex PCR, the repertoire was profiled, and TCRdb retains in-frame clones only, with some absent. The sample carries roughly 100,000 clones, approximately 90% recorded once. The specimen sequenced was blood. The receptor comes from a man aged 25-45 years in good health. The V gene is TRBV6-5, the J gene TRBJ1-1; 7 bases agree with TRBD1. For the CDR3, the DNA is TGTGCCAGCAGTTACAGGGGGCTTGTCACTGAAGCTTTCTTT. It yields the protein CASSYRGLVTEAFF.